The 17 T cell receptor beta chains presented below share a single source sample, sequenced in a study of OX40 agonist ivuxolimab in advanced cancers. The assay was immunoSEQ multiplex PCR, and TCRdb's table has in-frame clones only and misses some. Of tens of thousands of clones listed, approximately 84% were seen once; the top ten hold roughly an eighth. The input for sequencing was CD4+ or CD8+ T cells sorted from blood, taken in a trial of the OX40 agonist ivuxolimab. These receptors originate from an adult with an advanced solid tumor such as melanoma, head and neck, liver or kidney cancer.

The chain couples TRBV15 to TRBJ2-5; no clear D gene. CDR1 LNHNV and CDR2 YYDKDF come from the germline V gene (reference sequence). This CDR3 has 17 amino acids. V gave up 0 bases and J gave up 1 base, with 15 bases separating them. CDR3 coding DNA: TGTGCCACCAGCAGAGATGGGTGGCAGAAAACCCAAGAGACCCAGTACTTC. Amino acids: CATSRDGWQKTQETQYF.

This rearrangement joins TRBV28 to TRBJ2-3; a weak D match, TRBD2 (6 bases). The V end lost 4 bases, the J end lost 2 bases, and 19 bases lay between the germline ends. In germline, CDR1 is MDHEN, CDR2 SYDVKM. The CDR3 spans 17 residues. CDR3 protein: CASSSVLSREFTDTQYF. DNA for the CDR3: TGTGCCAGCAGTTCCGTCCTCTCCCGGGAGTTCACAGATACGCAGTATTTT. Drawing the rest from reference TRBV28 and TRBJ2-3, the complete variable domain is DVKVTQSSRYLVKRTGEKVFLECVQDMDHENMFWYRQDPGLGLRLIYFSYDVKMKEKGDIPEGYSVSREKKERFSLILESASTNQTSMYLCASSSVLSREFTDTQYFGPGTRLTVL.

V usage is TRBV6-1 and J usage is TRBJ2-2; D perhaps matches TRBD2 (5 bases). Per germline, CDR1 MNHNS and CDR2 SASEGT. V was cut by 6 bases and J by 2 bases, with 13 bases left in between. The CDR3 consists of 15 residues. The CDR3 is CASSKAAVNTGELFF. The CDR3 nucleotides read TGTGCCAGCAGCAAAGCGGCGGTAAACACCGGGGAGCTGTTTTTT.

This clone was counted between two and nine times. This sequence joins TRBV19 and TRBJ2-5; 8 nucleotides agree with TRBD2. Looked up from germline, CDR1 is LNHDA and CDR2 is SQIVND (reference sequence). After removal of 3 bases from V and 11 bases from J, the junction contained 8 bases not matched to a gene. CDR3 length equals 13 residues. DNA of the CDR3: TGTGCCAGTAGTATCACTAGCGGAGGAGAGCAGTACTTC. It is translated as CASSITSGGEQYF.

This clone was recorded once. The rearrangement uses TRBV5-1 and TRBJ2-2; no firm D call. This CDR3 has 14 amino acids. Trimming left V 0 bases short and J 6 bases short, with 9 bases between. Germline-derived CDR1 and CDR2 are SGHRS and YFSETQ. The CDR3 DNA reads as TGCGCCAGCAGCTTGGTCGTGGGATCCGGGGAGCTGTTTTTT. Translating gives CASSLVVGSGELFF.

This chain links TRBV7-8 with TRBJ1-4; D is unclear. CDR1 is SGHVS and CDR2 is FQNEAQ in the germline V gene. V was shortened by 5 bases and J by 0 bases, with 7 bases between the two germline ends. CDR3 length equals 14 residues. The chain's CDR3 is CASSPTTTNEKLFF. The DNA of the CDR3 is TGTGCCAGCAGCCCAACAACAACTAATGAAAAACTGTTTTTT.

CDR3 in DNA: TGTGCCAGCAGCCGGACAGGGGGTCCCAATCAGCCCCAGCATTTT. The encoded protein is CASSRTGGPNQPQHF. J is TRBJ1-5 and V is TRBV28, with TRBD1 matching 10 bases. Germline CDR1 MDHEN, CDR2 SYDVKM. The CDR3 spans 15 residues. The V segment lost 6 bases and the J segment 3 bases; nucleotides outside the gene matches: 5.

The J gene is TRBJ2-2, the V gene TRBV10-2, with 8 bases aligning to TRBD2. V gave up 5 bases and J gave up 4 bases; unmatched junction bases: 6. This CDR3 comprises 15 residues. Looked up from germline, CDR1 is WSHSY and CDR2 is SAAADI. The DNA for the CDR3 is TGCGCCAGCAGTTCCGCGGGAGGCCTCACCGGGGAGCTGTTTTTT. It encodes CASSSAGGLTGELFF.

The rearrangement links TRBV18 to TRBJ2-1; D not resolved. Germline lookup yields CDR1 KGHSH and CDR2 LQKENI. Trimming cost V 2 bases and J 5 bases, with 7 bases left between them. The CDR3 loop spans 13 amino acids. CDR3 bases: TGTGCCAGCTCACCAGGACGGAACAATGAGCAGTTCTTC. This gives the protein CASSPGRNNEQFF.

The chain couples TRBV10-1 to TRBJ2-5; D remains ambiguous. Germline V gives CDR1 WNHNN, CDR2 SYGVQD (reference sequence). V was pared by 10 bases and J by 5 bases, with 17 bases between. The CDR3 consists of 13 residues. Here the CDR3 reads CATQSGSRETQYF. The CDR3 DNA reads as TGCGCCACCCAGAGTGGTTCCCGGGAGACCCAGTACTTC.

This chain connects TRBV6-5 to TRBJ2-7; TRBD1 aligns across 8 bases. The germline CDR1 and CDR2 sequences are MNHEY and SVGAGI. J gave up 1 base and V 2 bases, and 4 bases lay outside the gene matches. This CDR3 spans 15 amino acids. CDR3 protein: CASSYRQGASYEQYF. CDR3 coding DNA: TGTGCCAGCAGTTACCGGCAGGGGGCTTCCTACGAGCAGTACTTC.

This clone was observed a handful of times. A read error may account for a junction end that differs from germline. This chain links TRBV20-1 with TRBJ1-6; unclear D gene. There are 11 residues in the CDR3. From germline, CDR1 is DFQATT and CDR2 SNEGSKA (reference sequence). The CDR3 loop reads CSAGIQFREEF. The DNA of the CDR3 is TGCAGTGCTGGGATACAGTTTCGGGAGGAATTT.

The rearrangement uses TRBV9 and TRBJ2-3, with 7 nucleotides matching TRBD2. In germline, CDR1 is SGDLS, CDR2 YYNGEE. CDR3 length: 16 amino acids. Trimming removed 4 bases from V and 2 bases from J; junction bases left unmatched: 10. As DNA, the CDR3 is TGTGCCAGCAGCCCGCGAGCGGGATGGCCCACAGATACGCAGTATTTT. Residues: CASSPRAGWPTDTQYF.

The V gene is TRBV19, the J gene TRBJ1-2; 11 bases are shared with TRBD1. CDR1 and CDR2 from the germline V gene are LNHDA and SQIVND (reference sequence). After removal of 7 bases from V and 2 bases from J, the junction contained 6 bases not matched to a gene. There are 15 residues in the CDR3. CDR3 sequence reads: CASTQDRGLNYGYTF. CDR3 nucleotides: TGTGCCAGTACTCAGGACAGGGGGCTCAACTATGGCTACACCTTC.

The rearrangement joins TRBV10-3 to TRBJ2-7, with TRBD2 identical over 7 bases. The ends lost 8 bases at V and 0 bases at J; junction bases unmatched: 10. CDR3 length: 15 amino acids. Germline V gene sequence: CDR1 ENHRY, CDR2 SYGVKD. The CDR3 DNA is TGTGCCATCTCCCTGACTAGCCCTAACTCCTACGAGCAGTACTTC. It yields the protein CAISLTSPNSYEQYF.

This clone is deemed medium-sized (0.01 to 0.1%). The chain joins TRBV30 to TRBJ2-7; D is unclear. This CDR3 is 13 amino acids long. Trimming stripped 2 bases from V and 5 bases from J, with 13 bases between. The germline V gene encodes CDR1 GTSNPN and CDR2 SVGIG (reference sequence). CDR3 DNA sequence: TGTGCCTGGAGTCGACCTCCTTCCCACGAGCAGTACTTC. It encodes CAWSRPPSHEQYF.

The CDR3: CAISESSMNTGELFF. The CDR3 bases are TGTGCCATCAGTGAGTCGTCGATGAACACCGGGGAGCTGTTTTTT. V is TRBV10-3 and J is TRBJ2-2, with D hard to call. Germline CDR1 reads ENHRY; CDR2 reads SYGVKD. The CDR3 is 15 residues long. Trimming took off 0 bases at V and 1 base at J, with 6 bases between the two ends.